Presented here are 28 T cell receptor beta chains from one specimen sequenced in a study of blood T cell repertoires in COVID-19. Libraries were prepared by immunoSEQ multiplex PCR; TCRdb keeps only in-frame clonotypes and omits some of them. The table shows 270,000 or so clones, with under 90% occurring only once. The sequencing sample was made of peripheral blood. These receptors all stem from a woman aged 35 to 49 who had recovered from COVID-19.

V is TRBV10-3 and J is TRBJ2-5; the match to TRBD1 covers 8 bases. The V segment lost 6 bases and the J segment 0 bases; nucleotides outside the gene matches: 6. CDR1 ENHRY and CDR2 SYGVKD come from the germline V gene. The length of the CDR3 is 15 residues. The CDR3 protein is CAIRKGQADQETQYF. CDR3 bases: TGTGCCATCAGGAAGGGACAGGCGGACCAAGAGACCCAGTACTTC.

The chain combines TRBV7-3 with TRBJ2-2, with D maybe TRBD2 (5 bases). V was cut by 5 bases and J by 3 bases, with 25 bases left in between. The CDR3 is 19 residues long. The germline V gene encodes CDR1 SGHTA and CDR2 FQGTGA. The chain's CDR3 is CASSRFGSEPREYTGELFF. In nucleotides, the CDR3 is TGTGCCAGCAGCCGATTCGGAAGTGAACCGAGGGAGTACACCGGGGAGCTGTTTTTT.

The chain links TRBV12-3 or TRBV12-4 to TRBJ2-7; 8 bases are a match to TRBD2. With 7 bases clipped from V and 4 bases from J, the junction kept 6 bases outside the gene matches. The CDR3 sequence is 13 residues long. The CDR3 is CASTPTSDYEQYF. The CDR3 DNA reads as TGTGCCAGCACCCCGACTAGCGATTACGAGCAGTACTTC.

The V gene is TRBV10-3, the J gene TRBJ2-5; 7 positions match TRBD2. Trimming removed 3 bases from V and 3 bases from J; junction bases left unmatched: 4. This CDR3 contains 14 residues. CDR1 ENHRY and CDR2 SYGVKD come from the germline V gene. CDR3 region: CAISDRLAEETQYF. Written as DNA, the CDR3 is TGTGCCATCAGTGACCGGCTAGCGGAAGAGACCCAGTACTTC.

V and J are TRBV27 and TRBJ1-2; 8 nucleotides line up with TRBD1. Trimming removed 7 bases from V and 8 bases from J; junction bases left unmatched: 30. The CDR3 has 20 amino acids. Germline CDR1 reads MNHEY; CDR2 reads SMNVEV (reference sequence). The CDR3 loop reads CASNCPESFGQGTPSRGYTF. DNA for the CDR3: TGTGCCAGCAACTGCCCCGAGTCATTTGGACAGGGCACCCCATCCCGAGGCTACACCTTC.

The chain combines TRBV29-1 with TRBJ2-5, with a tentative D call TRBD1 (5 bases). The germline gives CDR1 SQVTM, CDR2 ANQGSEA. V lost 7 bases and J lost 4, with 16 bases in between. The CDR3 is 13 amino acids. The CDR3 is CSAWGRVGETQYF. The CDR3 DNA sequence: TGCAGCGCCTGGGGCCGAGTTGGAGAGACCCAGTACTTC. The full variable domain, in which reference TRBV29-1 and TRBJ2-5 provide the parts outside the CDR3, is SAVISQKPSRDICQRGTSLTIQCQVDSQVTMMFWYRQQPGQSLTLIATANQGSEATYESGFVIDKFPISRPNLTFSTLTVSNMSPEDSSIYLCSAWGRVGETQYFGPGTRLLVL.

This clone has only one observation. The chain is built from TRBV6-5 and TRBJ1-4; no definite D call. This CDR3 is 14 amino acids long. Germline-derived CDR1 and CDR2 are MNHEY and SVGAGI. V was clipped by 6 bases and J by 8 bases, with 16 bases between them. The CDR3 DNA is TGTGCCAGCAGGAAAACCCTATCCCACGAAAAACTGTTTTTT. This gives the protein CASRKTLSHEKLFF.

There are a few counts of this clone. This chain uses TRBV30 with TRBJ1-5; D is possibly TRBD1 (5 bases). This CDR3 spans 14 amino acids. V shed 2 bases and J shed 5 bases, with 13 bases lying between them. Germline V gene data show CDR1 as GTSNPN and CDR2 as SVGIG (reference sequence). The CDR3 reads CAWSPGHGDQPQHF. In DNA form, the CDR3 reads TGTGCCTGGAGTCCAGGGCACGGAGATCAGCCCCAGCATTTT.

The V call is TRBV24-1, the J call TRBJ2-1, with 9 nucleotides matching TRBD2. V shed 1 base, J shed 7 bases, and the junction held 7 bases outside the gene matches. The CDR3 is made up of 16 amino acids. Germline V gene data show CDR1 as KGHDR and CDR2 as SFDVKD. The CDR3 bases are TGTGCCACCAGTGATTTCGCGGGAGGGCCGGTGAATGAGCAGTTCTTC. It is translated as CATSDFAGGPVNEQFF.

V and J are TRBV11-2 and TRBJ2-5; 7 bases line up with TRBD1. V gave up 6 bases and J gave up 3 bases; unmatched junction bases: 7. CDR1 and CDR2 from the germline V gene are SGHAT and FQNNGV. The CDR3 is 14 residues long. CDR3 nucleotides: TGTGCCAGCAGTCTATCAGGGGGAAAAGAGACCCAGTACTTC. This codes for CASSLSGGKETQYF.

On this clone itself: No DNA is shown, since the ends of the CDR3 on it are uncertain; the CDR3 is the one TCRdb lists. The V and J genes are TRBV19 and TRBJ2-5; TRBD2, the table's D call, was not compared with the DNA. Germline CDR1 LNHDA, CDR2 SQIVND (reference sequence). With termini counted, the CDR3 has 15 amino acids. This CDR3 reads CASTTVGGARETQYF.

This clone showed up just once. V and J are TRBV6-5 and TRBJ1-2; the match to TRBD1 covers 8 bases. Trimming cost V 6 bases and J 7 bases; bases outside gene matches: 7. This CDR3 spans 13 amino acids. Germline V gives CDR1 MNHEY, CDR2 SVGAGI. The CDR3 nucleotides read TGTGCCAGCAGATTCACAGGGGGTAGTGGCTACACCTTC. It specifies CASRFTGGSGYTF.

The gene calls are TRBV30 and TRBJ1-3; D remains ambiguous. This CDR3 has 14 amino acids. Germline CDR1 is GTSNPN and CDR2 is SVGIG (reference sequence). The V end was cut by 2 bases, the J end by 1 base, with 9 bases between. The CDR3, as DNA: TGTGCCTGGAGTCCGCGTTGGTCTGGAAACACCATATATTTT. Amino acid sequence: CAWSPRWSGNTIYF.

This clone was seen just once. The chain has TRBV9 and TRBJ2-1, with 9 bases aligning to TRBD2. The CDR3 is made up of 15 amino acids. Germline trimming cut 1 base from V and 7 bases from J; bases unmatched to any gene: 6. Germline lookup yields CDR1 SGDLS and CDR2 YYNGEE. The CDR3 reads CASSVWAGGGNEQFF. CDR3 nucleotide sequence: TGTGCCAGCAGCGTATGGGCGGGAGGGGGTAATGAGCAGTTCTTC.

The chain recombines TRBV27 with TRBJ1-2; possibly TRBD1 for D (6 bases). This CDR3 contains 15 residues. Trimming took 6 bases from V and 7 from J, leaving 21 bases between them. Germline V lookup: CDR1 MNHEY, CDR2 SMNVEV (reference sequence). The CDR3 region has the DNA TGTGCCAGCAGCCTAACAGGGTGGGGAGAGGTTGGCTACACCTTC. This sequence encodes CASSLTGWGEVGYTF.

This rearrangement joins TRBV7-2 to TRBJ2-3; 9 bases fit TRBD1. The CDR3 spans 14 residues. Germline V gives CDR1 SGHTA, CDR2 FQGNSA. V lost 5 bases and J lost 6; bases outside the gene matches: 6. The CDR3: CASSVQGARDTQYF. The CDR3 nucleotides are TGTGCCAGCAGCGTACAGGGGGCTAGGGATACGCAGTATTTT.

This clone was found once. This chain joins TRBV19 and TRBJ2-1, with 11 nucleotides matching TRBD2. The V gene end was trimmed by 4 bases and the J gene end by 4 bases; junction bases not matched to a gene: 3. This CDR3 has 15 residues. Germline V gene data show CDR1 as LNHDA and CDR2 as SQIVND (reference sequence). CDR3 loop: CASSTGTSGYNEQFF. The CDR3 nucleotides read TGTGCCAGTAGTACCGGGACTAGCGGATACAATGAGCAGTTCTTC.

The gene calls are TRBV7-9 and TRBJ1-2, with D perhaps TRBD1 (5 bases). Germline CDR1 reads SEHNR; CDR2 reads FQNEAQ (reference sequence). The CDR3 is made up of 14 amino acids. V was pared by 3 bases and J by 3 bases, with 11 bases between. CDR3 coding DNA: TGTGCCAGCAGCTTCGAAACAGGACACTATGGCTACACCTTC. Its protein is CASSFETGHYGYTF.

This rearrangement joins TRBV3-1 (or the pseudogene TRBV3-2) to TRBJ2-5; 8 bases agree with TRBD2. The germline gives CDR1 LGHDT, CDR2 YNNKEL (reference sequence). V shed 3 bases and J 4 bases; nucleotides not matched to a gene: 13. This CDR3 region has 17 residues. The CDR3 DNA is TGTGCCAGCAGCCAGACCCGTGGAGATAGCGGGACAGAGACCCAGTACTTC. Translation: CASSQTRGDSGTETQYF.

Note on this clone: Relative to the germline gene, one junction end is altered; a read error may explain this. The J gene is TRBJ2-1, the V gene TRBV7-7; 14 bases map to TRBD2. The CDR3 is 16 amino acids. Germline assignment: CDR1 SSHAT and CDR2 FNYEAQ (reference sequence). CDR3 region: CASSLGTSGSWNEQFF. The CDR3 DNA sequence: TGTGCTAGCAGCTTAGGGACTAGCGGGAGTTGGAATGAGCAGTTCTTC.

This chain uses TRBV7-3 with TRBJ2-3, with 7 bases lining up with TRBD2. The CDR3 runs to 14 residues. Germline V gene sequence: CDR1 SGHTA, CDR2 FQGTGA. Trimming removed 4 bases from V and 4 bases from J; junction bases left unmatched: 5. The chain's CDR3 is CASSSREGADTQYF. DNA for the CDR3: TGTGCCAGCAGCTCAAGGGAGGGTGCAGATACGCAGTATTTT.

This chain links TRBV19 with TRBJ1-2, with 8 bases identical to TRBD1. CDR1 and CDR2 (germline): LNHDA, SQIVND (reference sequence). The CDR3 extends over 13 amino acids. Trimming removed 3 bases from V and 6 bases from J; junction bases left unmatched: 3. CDR3 sequence (DNA): TGTGCCAGTAGTATTGGACAGGGAAATGGCTACACCTTC. Its translation: CASSIGQGNGYTF.

V and J are TRBV7-2 and TRBJ2-2; weak D call: TRBD2 (5 bases). V was pared by 0 bases and J by 6 bases, with 11 bases between. Germline V gene data show CDR1 as SGHTA and CDR2 as FQGNSA. The CDR3 runs 15 residues. The CDR3 DNA reads TGTGCCAGCAGCTTAGCCGGCGGGCTTTCCGGGGAGCTGTTTTTT. Its protein product is CASSLAGGLSGELFF.

The DNA for the CDR3 is TGTGCCAGCAGCCAATGGGACAGGGGTGGCGTAGCTTTCTTT. Amino acids: CASSQWDRGGVAFF. The genes are TRBV3-1 (or the pseudogene TRBV3-2) and TRBJ1-1, with 10 bases lining up with TRBD1. The CDR3 sequence is 14 residues long. The junction had 7 bases not matched to a gene; V was cut back by 2 bases and J by 10 bases. The germline V gene has CDR1 LGHDT and CDR2 YNNKEL (reference sequence).

J is TRBJ2-1 and V is TRBV19, with 9 positions matching TRBD2. V shed 3 bases, J shed 6 bases, and the junction held 3 bases outside the gene matches. Germline V gene lookup returns CDR1 LNHDA and CDR2 SQIVND (reference sequence). CDR3 size: 14 residues. The CDR3 DNA follows: TGTGCCAGTAGTATGGGTAGCGGGAGCAATGAGCAGTTCTTC. Residues: CASSMGSGSNEQFF.

This chain joins TRBV11-3 and TRBJ2-3; 7 bases map to TRBD1. V gave up 8 bases and J gave up 3 bases; unmatched junction bases: 5. CDR3 length: 13 amino acids. Germline CDR1 and CDR2: SGHNT and YENEEA. The CDR3 is CASEDRKTDTQYF. DNA of the CDR3: TGTGCCAGCGAGGACAGGAAGACAGATACGCAGTATTTT.

The chain employs TRBV6-5 and TRBJ2-2, with D possibly TRBD2 on 6 matching bases. The CDR3 extends over 15 amino acids. Germline assignment: CDR1 MNHEY and CDR2 SVGAGI. With 5 bases removed from V and 6 bases from J, the gap between germline ends came to 16 bases. Here the CDR3 DNA reads TGTGCCAGCAGTCCCGGACTAACGGGCGCCGGGGAGCTGTTTTTT. Protein: CASSPGLTGAGELFF.

V and J are TRBV9 and TRBJ2-3, with 8 bases aligning to TRBD2. The V and J ends lost 2 bases and 6 bases, in that order; junction bases with no gene match: 8. This CDR3 is built from 15 residues. The V gene's germline CDR1 is SGDLS and CDR2 YYNGEE. CDR3 sequence: CASSVRTSSSDTQYF. CDR3 nucleotides: TGTGCCAGCAGCGTCAGGACTAGCAGTAGTGATACGCAGTATTTT.